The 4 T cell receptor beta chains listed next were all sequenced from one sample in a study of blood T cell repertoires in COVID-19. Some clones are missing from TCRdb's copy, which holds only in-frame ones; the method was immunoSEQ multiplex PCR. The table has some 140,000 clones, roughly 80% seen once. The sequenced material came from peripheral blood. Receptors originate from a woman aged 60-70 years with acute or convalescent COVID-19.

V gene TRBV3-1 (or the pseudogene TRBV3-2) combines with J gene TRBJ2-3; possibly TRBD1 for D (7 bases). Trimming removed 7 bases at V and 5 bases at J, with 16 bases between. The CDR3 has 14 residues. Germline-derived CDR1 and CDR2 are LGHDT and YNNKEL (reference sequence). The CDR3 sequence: CASTQNQGGDTQYF. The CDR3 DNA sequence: TGTGCCAGCACCCAGAACCAGGGGGGAGATACGCAGTATTTT.

The chain's CDR3 is CASSIQGAGEKLFF. The CDR3 coding sequence is TGTGCCAGCAGTATACAGGGGGCAGGAGAAAAACTGTTTTTT. The rearrangement uses TRBV6-5 and TRBJ1-4; 9 bases are a match to TRBD1. This CDR3 spans 14 amino acids. Germline V gene sequence: CDR1 MNHEY, CDR2 SVGAGI. Unmatched junction bases numbered 6, after V lost 5 bases and J lost 8 bases.

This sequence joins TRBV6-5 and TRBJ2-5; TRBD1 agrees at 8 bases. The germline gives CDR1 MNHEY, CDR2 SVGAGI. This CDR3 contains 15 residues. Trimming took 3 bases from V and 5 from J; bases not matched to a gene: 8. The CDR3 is CASSYGTGKSETQYF. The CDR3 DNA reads TGTGCCAGCAGTTATGGGACAGGCAAATCGGAGACCCAGTACTTC.

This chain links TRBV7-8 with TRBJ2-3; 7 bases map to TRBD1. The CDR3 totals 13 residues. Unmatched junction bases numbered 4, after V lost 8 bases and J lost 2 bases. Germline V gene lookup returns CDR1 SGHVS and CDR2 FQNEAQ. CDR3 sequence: CASGGQTTDTQYF. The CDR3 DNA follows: TGTGCCAGCGGGGGACAGACCACAGATACGCAGTATTTT. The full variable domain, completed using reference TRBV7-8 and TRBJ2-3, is GAGVSQSPRYKVAKRGQDVALRCDPISGHVSLFWYQQALGQGPEFLTYFQNEAQLDKSGLPSDRFFAERPEGSVSTLKIQRTQQEDSAVYLCASGGQTTDTQYFGPGTRLTVL.